These 8 T cell receptor beta chains were sequenced from one sample in a study of blood T cells in healthy people across ages. Through a sample-barcoded 5' primer and a J-beta primer mix, a second PCR was run for roughly 6 to 11 cycles. MiXCR, applied by TCRdb to the 5' RACE reads, yields one record per CDR3 protein. The data contain approximately 690,000 distinct CDR3 sequences, 35% to 50% of them singletons. Sequencing was done on a sample of blood. These receptors all stem from a man older than 75 in good health.

The chain combines TRBV7-7 with TRBJ2-1; 7 bases agree with TRBD2. This CDR3 is built from 15 residues. Germline V CDR1 and CDR2: SSHAT, FNYEAQ (reference sequence). V dropped 2 bases and J dropped 8; count of bases not matched to a gene: 9. This CDR3 is CASSLWGGGVDEQFF. In DNA form, the CDR3 reads TGTGCCAGCAGCTTATGGGGCGGGGGAGTCGATGAGCAGTTCTTC.

This clonotype was recorded a few times. This chain connects TRBV20-1 to TRBJ2-7, with a possible D match to TRBD1 (5 bases). V dropped 0 bases and J dropped 3 bases, with 9 bases sitting between them. The CDR3 has 13 amino acids. Germline CDR1 reads DFQATT; CDR2 reads SNEGSKA (reference sequence). CDR3 in DNA: TGCAGTGCTAGAGATGGGGCGGTCTACGAGCAGTACTTC. It yields the protein CSARDGAVYEQYF.

This clonotype was recorded at least ten times. A single base separates this from a much larger clone, so it may be a read error. J is TRBJ1-6 and V is TRBV2; D is perhaps TRBD1 (6 bases). Germline V gene lookup returns CDR1 SNHLY and CDR2 FYNNEI. V was cut by 7 bases and J by 9 bases, with 19 bases left in between. There are 15 residues in the CDR3. The CDR3 protein is CASKVMGGGISPLHF. CDR3 coding DNA: TGTGCCAGCAAGGTGATGGGTGGGGGCATTTCACCCCTCCACTTT.

The V call is TRBV19, the J call TRBJ1-2, with D perhaps TRBD1 (6 bases). The CDR3 covers 16 residues. The ends were cut back, 4 bases at V and 0 bases at J, with 15 bases in the middle. Germline values: CDR1 LNHDA, CDR2 SQIVND (reference sequence). The CDR3 DNA follows: TGTGCCAGTAGTACCCCGGACAGACCTTCTAACTATGGCTACACCTTC. Protein product: CASSTPDRPSNYGYTF.

Concerning this clonotype: At one end the junction does not follow the germline gene, possibly because of a read error. The chain is built from TRBV18 and TRBJ2-5; D unresolved. Germline CDR1 and CDR2: KGHSH and LQKENI. The CDR3 contains 12 residues. CDR3: CASAPSGETQYF. The CDR3 DNA is TGTGCCAGCGCACCCTCGGGCGAGACCCAGTACTTC. Variable domain in full (rest from reference TRBV18 and TRBJ2-5): NAGVMQNPRHLVRRRGQEARLRCSPMKGHSHVYWYRQLPEEGLKFMVYLQKENIIDESGMPKERFSAEFPKEGPSILRIQQVVRGDSAAYFCASAPSGETQYFGPGTRLLVL.

This clonotype was seen once. This sequence joins TRBV20-1 and TRBJ1-5, with 7 bases identical to TRBD1. Germline V gene sequence: CDR1 DFQATT, CDR2 SNEGSKA (reference sequence). J lost 3 bases, V lost 4 bases, and 6 bases had no gene match. CDR3 length: 14 residues. CDR3 amino acids: CSAIRQGNNQPQHF. CDR3 bases: TGCAGTGCTATACGACAGGGAAACAATCAGCCCCAGCATTTT.

This clonotype has more than one count but fewer than ten. The chain carries TRBV7-8 and TRBJ1-2; TRBD1 might be the D (5 bases). V was pared by 8 bases and J by 3 bases, with 10 bases between. Germline-derived CDR1 and CDR2 are SGHVS and FQNEAQ. This CDR3 is 12 amino acids long. The CDR3 protein is CASATGDYGYTF. The DNA of the CDR3 is TGTGCCAGCGCGACGGGGGACTATGGCTACACCTTC.

The chain couples TRBV2 to TRBJ2-7; TRBD1 or TRBD2 may be the D gene (7 bases each). The J call could be wrong; TRBJ2-5 is a better fit for the DNA end. CDR3 length: 15 amino acids. Germline assignment: CDR1 SNHLY and CDR2 FYNNEI. Written as DNA, the CDR3 is TGTGCCAGCAGCGCTCAGACAGGGAGGGCAGAGACCCAGTACTTC. Amino acids: CASSAQTGRAETQYF.